This TCR beta chain derives from a study of CD8 T cells in Susac syndrome. While serving as controls, healthy donors were matched for age and sex. Negative isolation yielded the CD8+ and CD4+ T cells, while FACS enriched the TEMRA cells. An amount of RNA that ranged from roughly 0.45 to 1 ug was reverse transcribed with random hexamers. Across 54 Vbeta and 13 Jbeta, TCR beta CDR3 was amplified with immunoSEQ multiplex PCR. TCRdb reprocessed the immunoSEQ multiplex PCR reads via MiXCR and lists one record per CDR3 protein. The sample shows some 150,000 distinct CDR3 sequences, 94% of them seen only once. The sample taken for sequencing was CD4+ T cells from PBMCs. The TCR comes from a human donor in good health.

CDR3 DNA: TGTGCCAGCAGTTCGTCCGGGACGGACTCCTACGAGCAGTACTTC. This translates into CASSSSGTDSYEQYF. The V gene is TRBV27, the J gene TRBJ2-7; D is possibly TRBD1 or TRBD2 (5 bases each). V dropped 4 bases and J dropped 0 bases, with 13 bases sitting between them. Per germline, CDR1 MNHEY and CDR2 SMNVEV (reference sequence). This CDR3 contains 15 residues.